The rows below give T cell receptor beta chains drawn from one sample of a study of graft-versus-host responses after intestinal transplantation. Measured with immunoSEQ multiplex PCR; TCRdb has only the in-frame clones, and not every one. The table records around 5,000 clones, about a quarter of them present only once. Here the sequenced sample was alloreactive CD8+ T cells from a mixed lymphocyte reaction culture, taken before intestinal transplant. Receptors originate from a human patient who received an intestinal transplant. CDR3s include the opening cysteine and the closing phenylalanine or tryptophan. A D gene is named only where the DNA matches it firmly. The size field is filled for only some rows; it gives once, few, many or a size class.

CASSFGTSGRNEQFF	TGTGCCAGCAGTTTCGGGACTAGCGGGAGAAATGAGCAGTTCTTC	few	TRBJ2-1	TRBD2	TRBV28
CASSYAGGGTEAFF	TGTGCCAGCAGTTACGCAGGGGGGGGAACTGAAGCTTTCTTT	few	TRBJ1-1	TRBD1	TRBV6-8
CAWTPSGGIYEQYF	TGTGCCTGGACTCCATCTGGCGGGATATACGAGCAGTACTTC	NA	TRBJ2-7	NA	TRBV30
CASSRGTSGLSYEQYF	TGTGCCAGCAGCCGCGGGACTAGCGGGCTCTCCTACGAGCAGTACTTC	few	TRBJ2-7	TRBD2	TRBV5-4
CASSYSRGGEQYF	TGTGCCAGCAGTTACTCAAGGGGTGGGGAGCAGTACTTC	few	TRBJ2-7	NA	TRBV6-9
CAISEVGNTDTQYF	TGTGCCATCAGTGAAGTGGGGAACACAGATACGCAGTATTTT	few	TRBJ2-3	NA	TRBV10-3
CASSMGLAGTYNEQFF	TGTGCCAGTAGTATGGGTTTAGCGGGAACCTACAATGAGCAGTTCTTC	medium-sized	TRBJ2-1	TRBD2	TRBV19
CAWSPDINTEAFF	TGTGCCTGGTCTCCCGACATAAACACTGAAGCTTTCTTT	NA	TRBJ1-1	NA	TRBV30
CASSPTEGGIRTDTQYF	TGTGCCAGCAGCCCCACGGAAGGGGGAATCCGCACAGATACGCAGTATTTT	NA	TRBJ2-3	NA	TRBV9
CSVRQAEQYF	TGCAGCGTGAGACAGGCGGAGCAGTACTTC	medium-sized	TRBJ2-7	NA	TRBV29-1
CASSPRIWGPDTQYF	TGTGCCAGCAGCCCCCGGATCTGGGGGCCAGATACGCAGTATTTT	NA	TRBJ2-3	NA	TRBV13
CASSGQGGQEQYF	TGTGCCAGTAGCGGACAGGGGGGACAGGAGCAGTACTTC	few	TRBJ2-7	TRBD1	TRBV19
CASSLEPGAEKLFF	TGTGCCAGCAGCTTAGAACCGGGTGCCGAAAAACTGTTTTTT	few	TRBJ1-4	NA	TRBV11-1
CASGLGPANTQYF	TGTGCCAGCGGGTTAGGTCCCGCGAATACGCAGTATTTT	few	TRBJ2-3	NA	TRBV6-1
CASSQVLARGRQNRYNEQFF	TGCGCCAGCAGCCAAGTTCTGGCTAGGGGGCGACAGAATCGCTACAATGAGCAGTTCTTC	medium-sized	TRBJ2-1	TRBD1	TRBV4-1
CASSPWTGSAYEQYF	TGCGCCAGCAGCCCCTGGACAGGGTCCGCCTACGAGCAGTACTTC	NA	TRBJ2-7	TRBD1	TRBV5-1
CASSTLAGRTDTQYF	TGTGCCAGTAGCACTCTAGCGGGACGCACAGATACGCAGTATTTT	once	TRBJ2-3	TRBD2	TRBV19
CASSDGAGLNYEQYF	TGTGCCAGCAGCGACGGGGCAGGTCTAAACTACGAGCAGTACTTC	NA	TRBJ2-7	NA	TRBV7-3
CASSYSSGNEQYF	TGTGCCAGCAGTTACTCATCGGGGAACGAGCAGTACTTC	large	TRBJ2-7	NA	TRBV6-5
CASSYRTNNEQFF	TGTGCCAGCAGCTACAGGACTAACAATGAGCAGTTCTTC	large	TRBJ2-1	NA	TRBV13
CASRRSRFWNSPLHF	TGTGCCAGCAGAAGAAGTAGGTTCTGGAATTCACCCCTCCACTTT	NA	TRBJ1-6	NA	TRBV25-1
CASSTRHRGNTEAFF	TGTGCCAGTAGTACTAGACACCGGGGGAACACTGAAGCTTTCTTT	NA	TRBJ1-1	NA	TRBV19
CAWRFQGGAMNTEAFF	TGTGCCTGGAGATTCCAGGGAGGGGCTATGAACACTGAAGCTTTCTTT	NA	TRBJ1-1	NA	TRBV30
CASSPTGAYEQYF	TGTGCCAGCAGCCCGACAGGAGCCTACGAGCAGTACTTC	few	TRBJ2-7	NA	TRBV7-9
CASSFDYGYTF	TGTGCCAGCAGCTTCGACTATGGCTACACCTTC	medium-sized	TRBJ1-2	NA	TRBV7-9
CASSLGVSEQFF	TGTGCCAGCAGTTTGGGTGTTAGTGAGCAGTTCTTC	few	TRBJ2-1	NA	TRBV6-6
CASSQGRGDTQYF	TGCGCCAGCAGCCAAGGGCGGGGAGATACGCAGTATTTT	NA	TRBJ2-3	NA	TRBV4-1
CASSLEPGAEKLFF	TGTGCCAGCAGCTTAGAACCGGGTGCCGAAAAACTGTTTTTT	large	TRBJ1-4	NA	TRBV7-6
CASSLRDRDEQYF	TGTGCCAGCAGCCTCCGGGACAGGGACGAGCAGTACTTC	NA	TRBJ2-7	TRBD1	TRBV7-6
CDSRDLGGNEQFF	TGTGACTCGCGGGACCTCGGAGGCAATGAGCAGTTCTTC	NA	TRBJ2-1	NA	TRBV15
CASSLNIVGELFF	TGTGCTAGCAGCTTAAATATCGTCGGGGAGCTGTTTTTT	NA	TRBJ2-2	NA	TRBV7-7
CASSRLSSGNTIYF	TGTGCCAGCAGTCGACTGAGCTCTGGAAACACCATATATTTT	NA	TRBJ1-3	NA	TRBV6-8
CASSLAGTKEETQYF	TGTGCCAGCAGTTTGGCCGGGACCAAAGAAGAGACCCAGTACTTC	NA	TRBJ2-5	NA	TRBV6-6
CASSELGGSSYNEQFF	TGTGCCAGCAGTGAATTGGGCGGGAGCTCCTACAATGAGCAGTTCTTC	NA	TRBJ2-1	TRBD2	TRBV25-1
CASSYSWVREQFF	TGTGCCAGCAGTTACTCGTGGGTCAGGGAGCAGTTCTTC	few	TRBJ2-1	NA	TRBV6-6
CASSYAGGGTEAFF	TGTGCCAGCAGTTACGCAGGGGGGGGAACTGAAGCTTTCTTT	few	TRBJ1-1	TRBD1	TRBV10-3
CASSQEAGGSRYEQYF	TGCGCCAGCAGCCAAGAAGCGGGAGGGTCCCGCTACGAGCAGTACTTC	medium-sized	TRBJ2-7	TRBD2	TRBV4-1
CASSMAGSSYNEQFF	TGTGCCAGTAGTATGGCGGGTAGCTCCTACAATGAGCAGTTCTTC	large	TRBJ2-1	NA	TRBV19
CASSLRTSDNNEQFF	TGTGCCAGCAGCCTTAGGACTAGCGATAACAATGAGCAGTTCTTC	NA	TRBJ2-1	TRBD2	TRBV11-1
CASSRMPQPGTEAFF	TGCGCCAGCAGCCGAATGCCGCAGCCGGGCACTGAAGCTTTCTTT	NA	TRBJ1-1	NA	TRBV4-1
CASSVDRGGDTGELFF	TGTGCCAGCAGCGTAGATCGGGGAGGCGACACCGGGGAGCTGTTTTTT	NA	TRBJ2-2	NA	TRBV9
CASSPTADQYYGYTF	TGTGCCAGCAGCCCGACGGCGGATCAATACTATGGCTACACCTTC	NA	TRBJ1-2	NA	TRBV27
CASSFIRPDNEQFF	TGCGCCAGCAGCTTTATTAGACCCGACAATGAGCAGTTCTTC	once	TRBJ2-1	NA	TRBV5-1
CASGGKEKLFF	TGTGCCAGCGGGGGAAAGGAAAAACTGTTTTTT	NA	TRBJ1-4	NA	TRBV6-6
CASSTSRSYEQYF	TGTGCCAGCAGTACTAGCCGCTCCTACGAGCAGTACTTC	NA	TRBJ2-7	NA	TRBV6-1
CASREVSSDTQYF	TGTGCCAGCAGGGAAGTATCGTCAGATACGCAGTATTTT	few	TRBJ2-3	NA	TRBV6-4
CASRSGTRQYF	TGTGCCAGCAGAAGCGGGACTAGGCAGTACTTC	few	TRBJ2-4	TRBD2	TRBV28
CASSDSRRETYEQYF	TGTGCCAGCAGTGACTCGAGGCGGGAGACCTACGAGCAGTACTTC	NA	TRBJ2-7	TRBD2	TRBV6-4
CASSLIGGLEPQHF	TGTGCCAGCAGTTTAATTGGGGGACTGGAGCCCCAGCATTTT	NA	TRBJ1-5	NA	TRBV27
CASSYGQGAYEQYF	TGTGCCAGCAGTTATGGACAGGGGGCCTACGAGCAGTACTTC	few	TRBJ2-7	TRBD1	TRBV10-3
CASSSEAESSYEQYF	TGTGCCAGCAGCTCCGAGGCAGAGAGCTCCTACGAGCAGTACTTC	NA	TRBJ2-7	NA	TRBV7-9
CASSAGLGYEQYF	TGTGCCAGCAGTGCTGGACTAGGCTACGAGCAGTACTTC	NA	TRBJ2-7	TRBD2	TRBV25-1
CASSLGTEQFF	TGTGCCAGCAGCTTGGGGACAGAGCAGTTCTTC	NA	TRBJ2-1	NA	TRBV11-3
CASSFGQTYEQYF	TGTGCCAGCAGTTTCGGACAAACCTACGAGCAGTACTTC	large	TRBJ2-7	NA	TRBV28
CASSLAAGNQPQHF	TGTGCCAGCAGCTTGGCCGCAGGCAATCAGCCCCAGCATTTT	medium-sized	TRBJ1-5	NA	TRBV5-6